Listed here are 9 T cell receptor beta chains from one sample, sequenced in a study of control samples from healthy donors and cancer patients. The assay was immunoSEQ multiplex PCR, and TCRdb's table has in-frame clones only and misses some. Altogether roughly 80,000 clones are present, roughly 90% being singletons, with the ten largest covering more than 5%. Sequencing was done on a sample of blood. These receptor sequences come from a woman in her forties or fifties in good health.

V gene TRBV19 combines with J gene TRBJ1-1; no reliable D call. V lost 3 bases and J lost 5, with 7 bases in between. Germline V CDR1 and CDR2: LNHDA, SQIVND (reference sequence). There are 12 residues in the CDR3. The CDR3 region has the DNA TGTGCCAGTAGTATTCAAGGGACTGAAGCTTTCTTT. It yields the protein CASSIQGTEAFF.

This clone has more than one count but fewer than ten. The rearrangement joins TRBV4-1 to TRBJ2-6; 10 nucleotides match TRBD2. The germline V gene encodes CDR1 MGHRA and CDR2 YSYEKL. This CDR3 contains 18 residues. V shed 6 bases, J shed 3 bases, and the junction held 11 bases outside the gene matches. Here the CDR3 DNA reads TGCGCCAGCAGGCTAGGACTAGCGGTTGGGGGTGGGGCCAACGTCCTGACTTTC. Its translation: CASRLGLAVGGGANVLTF.

This chain uses TRBV19 with TRBJ2-3; perhaps TRBD1 as D (5 bases). Trimming took off 5 bases at V and 2 bases at J, with 14 bases between the two ends. This CDR3 spans 15 amino acids. Germline CDR1 reads LNHDA; CDR2 reads SQIVND (reference sequence). As DNA, the CDR3 is TGTGCCAGTAGTCCTCCGACAGAAATCACAGATACGCAGTATTTT. Translation: CASSPPTEITDTQYF. The variable domain in full, completed from reference TRBV19 and TRBJ2-3, reads DGGITQSPKYLFRKEGQNVTLSCEQNLNHDAMYWYRQDPGQGLRLIYYSQIVNDFQKGDIAEGYSVSREKKESFPLTVTSAQKNPTAFYLCASSPPTEITDTQYFGPGTRLTVL.

V usage is TRBV5-1 and J usage is TRBJ1-4; D remains ambiguous. This CDR3 is 14 amino acids long. With 5 bases removed from V and 5 bases from J, the gap between germline ends came to 13 bases. In germline, CDR1 is SGHRS, CDR2 YFSETQ. The CDR3: CASSYGLPNEKLFF. CDR3 coding DNA: TGCGCCAGCAGTTACGGGCTACCAAATGAAAAACTGTTTTTT.

V and J are TRBV5-6 and TRBJ2-7; no clear D. This CDR3 region has 13 residues. V was shortened by 0 bases and J by 2 bases, with 6 bases between the two germline ends. Looked up from germline, CDR1 is SGHDT and CDR2 is YYEEEE. Here the CDR3 DNA reads TGTGCCAGCAGCTTGGTTTCCACCTACGAGCAGTACTTC. Its translation is CASSLVSTYEQYF.

This rearrangement joins TRBV5-1 to TRBJ2-7; 9 bases fit TRBD1. This CDR3 comprises 14 residues. The V gene end was trimmed by 3 bases and the J gene end by 5 bases; junction bases not matched to a gene: 6. In germline, CDR1 is SGHRS, CDR2 YFSETQ. CDR3 sequence: CASSWQDRGDEQYF. CDR3 in DNA: TGCGCCAGCAGCTGGCAAGACAGGGGGGACGAGCAGTACTTC. Drawing the rest from reference TRBV5-1 and TRBJ2-7, the complete variable domain is KAGVTQTPRYLIKTRGQQVTLSCSPISGHRSVSWYQQTPGQGLQFLFEYFSETQRNKGNFPGRFSGRQFSNSRSEMNVSTLELGDSALYLCASSWQDRGDEQYFGPGTRLTVT.

V gene TRBV6-1 combines with J gene TRBJ2-7; 10 nucleotides align to TRBD1. The V gene's germline CDR1 is MNHNS and CDR2 SASEGT. CDR3 length equals 18 residues. V lost 0 bases, J lost 0 bases, and 8 bases stayed unmatched. The CDR3 DNA reads as TGTGCCAGCAGTGAAGCACGACAGGGGGCCTATAGCTCCTACGAGCAGTACTTC. It translates to CASSEARQGAYSSYEQYF.

This chain uses TRBV6-5 with TRBJ1-2; the D is unclear. The germline CDR1 and CDR2 sequences are MNHEY and SVGAGI. This CDR3 spans 16 amino acids. V lost 2 bases and J 2 bases, leaving 15 bases between the germline ends. CDR3 nucleotides: TGTGCCAGCAGTTACGCACAGCTTGAACTCAACTATGGCTACACCTTC. Translating it yields CASSYAQLELNYGYTF.

This chain connects TRBV5-8 to TRBJ1-1; D gene uncertain. CDR1 and CDR2 (germline): SGHTS, YDEGEE. The CDR3 runs 14 residues. Trimming stripped 1 base from V and 11 bases from J, with 18 bases between. The chain's CDR3 is CASSLISATVRAFF. CDR3 DNA: TGTGCCAGCAGCTTGATTTCTGCAACAGTGAGGGCTTTCTTT.